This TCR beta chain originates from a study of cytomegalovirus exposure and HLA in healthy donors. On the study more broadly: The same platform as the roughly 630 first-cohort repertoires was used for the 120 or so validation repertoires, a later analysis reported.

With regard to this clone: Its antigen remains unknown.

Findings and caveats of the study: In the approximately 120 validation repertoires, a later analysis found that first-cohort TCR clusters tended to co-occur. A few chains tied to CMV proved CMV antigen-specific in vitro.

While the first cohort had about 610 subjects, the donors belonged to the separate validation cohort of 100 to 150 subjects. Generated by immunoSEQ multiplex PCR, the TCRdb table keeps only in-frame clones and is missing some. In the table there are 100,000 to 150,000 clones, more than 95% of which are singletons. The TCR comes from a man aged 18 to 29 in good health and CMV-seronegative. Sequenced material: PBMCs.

The CDR3 reads CASSPSFTTSGRNQYF. CDR3 nucleotides: TGTGCCAGCTCACCATCTTTTACGACTAGCGGGAGGAACCAGTACTTC. The rearrangement links TRBV18 to TRBJ2-5, with 13 bases that match TRBD2. The CDR3 is 16 residues long. V gave up 2 bases and J gave up 10 bases; unmatched junction bases: 10. CDR1 is KGHSH and CDR2 is LQKENI in the germline V gene.